This T cell receptor (beta chain) was found in a study of cytomegalovirus exposure and HLA in healthy donors (dated by TCRdb to between 2016 and 2019). In the study overall: In an earlier analysis of 550 to 750 of the donors, 276 Gb of sequence data and 90 million to 130 million unique TCR beta sequences from some 170 million T cells were reported. Roughly 290 gigabases of sequencing data and approximately 91 million unique TCR sequences made up an early release that covered approximately 620 HLA-typed donors. The study profiled the T cell repertoires of hundreds of subjects by immunosequencing and related them to cytomegalovirus serostatus. A later genetic analysis took genome-wide SNP genotypes for about 60% of the roughly 670 donors and used that subset as a discovery cohort. High-throughput TCR immunosequencing, statistical association of individual TCRs with disease status, and machine learning were combined to predict cytomegalovirus infection status. A separate validation cohort of more than 100 different subjects was used in addition to the 666-subject first cohort. Of the 300 to 450 genotyped donors, approximately 82% fell in the genetic ancestry cluster associated with self-reported Caucasian donors. To study patterns of TCR occurrence, a later analysis re-analyzed previously published TCR beta repertoires from hundreds of donors and added high-resolution HLA genotyping. An earlier analysis of a few hundred of the donors applied high-throughput TCR beta sequencing to assess whether each TCR beta V gene segment acted as functional or pseudogenic. All discovery cohort repertoires had been generated on a single sequencing platform. The study aimed to test whether cataloging public T cell receptors could reveal signatures of past pathogen exposure. On average, 235,054 unique TCR beta nucleotide sequences were sequenced per donor among several hundred genotyped donors of the cohort, with 15% to 20% of those sequences being non-productive. About five DR-DQ haplotypes were treated as single units for association and clustering because of strong linkage in the cohort. The number of typed donors differed by locus: about 620-640 for A, B, C, DRB1 and DQB1; 500 to 550 for DQA1; around 610 for DPA1; and about 470 for DPB1. Class I and class II HLA loci were covered by the typing at four-digit resolution. In the later analysis, no new phenotypic data were used to find candidate immune exposures; instead, reliance was placed on TCR beta sequences and their occurrence across donors. Donor age, sex, ethnicity and CMV serostatus were compiled together with the repertoire data.

What the work shows at the level of the full study, not this receptor alone: Specific HLA alleles were associated with 15,000 to 20,000 TCR beta sequences at a false discovery rate of 0.05 in a later analysis. Correlated functional status among segregating V segments might be attributable to linkage disequilibrium, but an unknown experimental factor could not be ruled out. Because counts were too low, seventeen rarely observed V segments, including chromosome 9 orphons, were left out of the earlier analysis of 587 of the donors. Because HLA typing was missing for some donors at each locus, association tests included only the typed subset. Strong co-occurrence of HLA alleles, especially DR and DQ, made assigning TCR associations to individual alleles difficult. While some public TCRs were present in many individuals, most TCR sequences turned up only very rarely across donors. Some IMGT-functional V segments, including TRBV6-2 and TRBV6-3, could not be distinguished by the 87-base-pair reads and were therefore excluded. A further reported finding was that TCR beta sequences accurately predicted the HLA-A and HLA-B alleles for most subjects in the first cohort. The presence/absence analyses assumed that sequencing depth was roughly uniform across donors, and that assumption may not be true. A group of highly shared sequence variants was considered likely to be a technical artifact of the sequencing pipeline. Compared with the roughly 600-donor mean, donors in an Asian-associated ancestry cluster had fewer N-insertions in productive TCRs, according to a later genetic analysis. Most CMV-associated TCR beta chains appeared to be HLA-restricted in a later analysis, and the HLA associations seemed to be driven largely by CMV exposure. This cohort had only TCR beta chains sequenced, and the lack of alpha or paired-chain data limited which features could be detected. V-gene and J-gene trimming of TCR beta chains was associated with a missense DCLRE1C variant in a later genetic analysis, and the association was replicated in an independent cohort. CMV serostatus was the only immune exposure information available for the cohort. A later analysis found that TCR association rates varied across HLA loci, with DRB1 alleles showing the most associated TCRs and HLA-C alleles the fewest. In vitro tests confirmed that a few of the cytomegalovirus-associated TCR beta chains recognize cytomegalovirus antigens. The study listed 164 TCR beta chains as associated with cytomegalovirus. In a later analysis, several top co-occurrence clusters were reported to appear linked to parvovirus B19, influenza, CMV and Epstein-Barr virus. An earlier analysis of approximately 540 of the donors showed that most TCR beta V segments appeared in productive rearrangements either about 87% or about 30% of the time, which broadly matched IMGT annotations. The classifier was reported to diagnose cytomegalovirus status with high specificity and sensitivity in both the original and validation cohorts. According to the authors, the approach could potentially be generalized to other disease states and immunological phenotypes. Compared with equally common non-associated chains, HLA-associated TCR beta chains in a later analysis were more clonally expanded and had lower generation probabilities.

The library relied on the immunoSEQ multiplex PCR assay. For the multiplex PCR, a mixture combining 60 forward primers for TCR Vbeta segments and 13 reverse primers for TCR Jbeta segments was used. The CDR3 region of rearranged TCR beta genes was amplified from genomic DNA by a multiplex PCR assay. On the Illumina HiSeq System, the amplified TCR beta libraries were sequenced as 87-base-pair reads. Per the original workflow: A later analysis counted about 80 million unique TCR beta chains across the 670 or so repertoires, and about 10 million of these chains were shared by at least two donors. To remove PCR and sequencing errors, raw reads were error-corrected and collapsed into unique sequences using a nearest-neighbor algorithm that merged closely related sequences. V, D and J gene segments were assigned by aligning CDR3 sequences to IMGT reference sequences. For a sequence to be retained, a match of at least six nucleotides to both a V gene segment and a J gene segment was required. A rearrangement was called productive if the CDR3 had no stop codons and remained in frame with V and J, and every other rearrangement was called non-productive. Following IMGT convention, CDR3 was defined as the stretch from the second conserved V-encoded cysteine to the conserved J-encoded phenylalanine. In an earlier analysis of roughly 580 of the donors, sequences lacking an unambiguous match to a single V gene segment were excluded. An earlier analysis of 587 of the donors classified V segments as functional when productive rearrangements were above 56.7% and as segregating when the standard deviation between donors was above 5%. To diagnose cytomegalovirus status from the catalog of TCR beta chain sequences, a statistical classification framework was built. In a later analysis, TCR nucleotide sequences were compared against IMGT/GENE-DB human TR gene sequences so that V and J genes could be assigned. Using the TCRdist pipeline, a later analysis assigned CDR3 sequences along with most-parsimonious VDJ recombination scenarios. In a later analysis, every TCR beta chain was defined by the combination of its CDR3 amino acid sequence and its V-gene family, and reads without a unique V-gene family were dropped. As a way to deal with suspected cross-contamination and a sequencing artifact, a later analysis dropped 640 or so nucleotide sequences that were highly shared and had low generation probability. For each public chain, a later analysis derived a clonal expansion index from normalized ranks of inferred template counts within each repertoire. Generation probabilities in a later analysis came from a VDJ recombination model fitted to out-of-frame rearrangements, and those results were checked against IGoR. Hypergeometric tests were used in a later analysis to score TCR-TCR, TCR-HLA and TCR-CMV co-occurrence, with a repertoire-size bias correction applied to the TCR pairs. A later analysis estimated false discovery rates by permuting HLA or CMV assignments 20 times. In a later analysis, co-occurring TCRs were grouped with DBSCAN, and TCRdist sequence similarity was added when clustering was performed within HLA-allele-positive subsets. Repertoires with fewer than 30,000 or more than 120,000 public chains were left out of co-occurrence clustering, as were several repertoires with anomalous nucleotide sharing. TCRdb carries this immuneACCESS record with in-frame sequences only. Its versions omit some clonotypes, under half of them owing to an unresolved V gene in the studies checked, with the rest unexplained. V and J calls and clone size are as listed in that table; D and trimming were resolved from the DNA. The sample yields 100,000 to 150,000 clones; less than 80% were counted once. The ten most abundant clones make up 6.6% of the sample.

In total, 666 healthy bone marrow donors made up the cohort. At the time of sampling, all cohort members were nominally healthy, though unrecorded immune exposures were likely present. The donor was CMV seropositive and belonged to the group of about 290 seropositive cohort members. A peripheral blood sample was collected from each donor, and TCR beta sequencing was performed on peripheral blood mononuclear cells. The Qiagen DNeasy Blood Extraction Kit was used to extract genomic DNA from the blood cell samples. V ends up 1 base short and J 2 bases short, with an unmatched junction base count of 2. From the cysteine up to the phenylalanine, the CDR3 has a length of 14 residues. This entry keeps only the CDR3 DNA: 42 bases, framed from base 1. CDR1 and CDR2 are drawn from the germline V gene (reference sequence): MNHEY, SMNVEV. In the case of this clone: The antigen it binds to is not known. No base-level quality is on record; no much larger clone is a single base apart.

The V and J genes are TRBV27 and TRBJ2-7; TRBD1 agrees with 7 junctional bases. This clonotype originated in a man aged 40-49 years in good health and CMV-seropositive. The specimen sequenced was PBMCs. The CDR3 amino acid sequence is: CASSLWDRTYEQYF. The nucleotides read TGTGCCAGCAGTTTATGGGACAGAACCTACGAGCAGTACTTC.